The T cell receptor beta chain under discussion was sequenced for a study of memory CD4+ T cells and cytomegalovirus serostatus. Germline assignment: CDR1 MDHEN and CDR2 SYDVKM. The CDR3 contains 13 residues. V lost 4 bases, J lost 3 bases, and 6 bases lay in between. Measured with immunoSEQ multiplex PCR; TCRdb has only the in-frame clones, and not every one. Among over 65,000 clones, about 75% were seen once, and the ten largest hold roughly 5%. Single viable CD3+CD4+CD8-CD45RO+ cells were sorted as the memory CD4+ T cells. The V and J genes are TRBV28 and TRBJ2-2; D is unclear. The sequence was obtained from an adult in good health and CMV-seropositive. The specimen sequenced was memory CD4+ T cells from blood. DNA for the CDR3: TGTGCCAGCAGTTACAGTGACACCGGGGAGCTGTTTTTT. Translated: CASSYSDTGELFF.